The 25 T cell receptor beta chains given below trace back to one sample, sequenced in a study of cytomegalovirus exposure and HLA in healthy donors. The PCR ran on 60 Vbeta and 13 Jbeta primers. The protocol was immunoSEQ multiplex PCR, while the TCRdb copy is restricted to in-frame clones and leaves out a portion. This table holds almost 45,000 clones. The sample comprised PBMCs. The receptors derive from a male donor in good health and CMV-seronegative.

In nucleotides, the CDR3 is TGTGCCAGCAGCCCGGGACAGGGAAGGGAGCAGTACTTC. Residues: CASSPGQGREQYF. This chain links TRBV7-3 with TRBJ2-7, with 9 bases matching TRBD1. The CDR3 has 13 residues. After removal of 5 bases from V and 7 bases from J, the junction contained 6 bases not matched to a gene. Germline V lookup: CDR1 SGHTA, CDR2 FQGTGA.

The V call is TRBV9, the J call TRBJ2-1; 9 bases agree with TRBD2. CDR1 SGDLS and CDR2 YYNGEE come from the germline V gene. This CDR3 is 19 amino acids long. V lost 3 bases to trimming and J lost 7 bases; unmatched junction nucleotides: 20. The CDR3 coding sequence is TGTGCCAGCAGCGAGGAGGGGGTCTTGAGCGGGAGGAAGCAAAATGAGCAGTTCTTC. Translated, it gives CASSEEGVLSGRKQNEQFF.

V usage is TRBV28 and J usage is TRBJ1-2, with 7 positions matching TRBD1. Per germline, CDR1 MDHEN and CDR2 SYDVKM. This CDR3 comprises 15 residues. V dropped 3 bases and J dropped 4; count of bases not matched to a gene: 8. The CDR3 DNA reads as TGTGCCAGCAGTTTGACAGGGAGGCAAAGCTATGGCTACACCTTC. It translates to CASSLTGRQSYGYTF.

As to this clone: The germline gene is not matched at one end of the junction; a read error may be the cause. The V call is TRBV7-7, the J call TRBJ2-2; 12 bases are shared with TRBD2. Germline V CDR1 and CDR2: SSHAT, FNYEAQ (reference sequence). The CDR3 is 16 amino acids. The CDR3 sequence: CASSSGLAGRTGELFF. For the CDR3, the DNA is TGTGCTAGCAGCTCAGGACTAGCGGGACGTACCGGGGAGCTGTTTTTT.

The rearrangement links TRBV5-6 to TRBJ2-5; 15 bases fit TRBD2. Germline-derived CDR1 and CDR2 are SGHDT and YYEEEE. The length of the CDR3 is 17 residues. V was pared by 5 bases and J by 0 bases, with 5 bases of the junction left unmatched. The CDR3 DNA sequence: TGTGCCAGCAGTAGAGGACTAGCGGGAGGGTACCAAGAGACCCAGTACTTC. This encodes CASSRGLAGGYQETQYF. Drawing the rest from reference TRBV5-6 and TRBJ2-5, the complete variable domain is DAGVTQSPTHLIKTRGQQVTLRCSPKSGHDTVSWYQQALGQGPQFIFQYYEEEERQRGNFPDRFSGHQFPNYSSELNVNALLLGDSALYLCASSRGLAGGYQETQYFGPGTRLLVL.

The rearrangement links TRBV29-1 to TRBJ1-1; a weak D match, TRBD1 (6 bases). V gave up 4 bases and J gave up 10 bases, with 10 bases separating them. The V gene's germline CDR1 is SQVTM and CDR2 ANQGSEA. The CDR3 contains 10 residues. CDR3 residues: CSVVETGAFF. In DNA, the CDR3 is TGCAGCGTTGTCGAGACAGGAGCTTTCTTT. Based on the CDR3 plus reference TRBV29-1 and TRBJ1-1, the full variable domain is SAVISQKPSRDICQRGTSLTIQCQVDSQVTMMFWYRQQPGQSLTLIATANQGSEATYESGFVIDKFPISRPNLTFSTLTVSNMSPEDSSIYLCSVVETGAFFGQGTRLTVV.

The genes are TRBV4-2 and TRBJ2-3; TRBD2 might be the D (6 bases). Germline-derived CDR1 and CDR2 are LGHNA and YNFKEQ. Trimming removed 1 base from V and 1 base from J, with 15 bases in between. CDR3 length equals 17 residues. The CDR3 region is CASSQAVTGTGTDTQYF. The CDR3, as DNA: TGTGCCAGCAGCCAAGCTGTTACGGGGACTGGCACAGATACGCAGTATTTT.

The rearrangement joins TRBV5-1 to TRBJ2-7, with D tentatively TRBD1 (6 bases). This CDR3 has 14 amino acids. CDR1 is SGHRS and CDR2 is YFSETQ in the germline V gene. Trimming took off 0 bases at V and 3 bases at J, with 10 bases between the two ends. Here the CDR3 reads CASSLEQGYYEQYF. In DNA, the CDR3 is TGCGCCAGCAGCTTGGAACAGGGTTACTACGAGCAGTACTTC.

The chain couples TRBV7-2 to TRBJ1-5, with no clear D. This CDR3 has 12 residues. Trimming left V 2 bases short and J 4 bases short, with 3 bases between. Germline CDR1 reads SGHTA; CDR2 reads FQGNSA. The CDR3 protein is CASSLYNQPQHF. CDR3 nucleotides: TGTGCCAGCAGCTTATATAATCAGCCCCAGCATTTT.

The chain recombines TRBV11-3 with TRBJ2-3; TRBD2 might be the D (5 bases). The CDR3 totals 13 residues. The germline gives CDR1 SGHNT, CDR2 YENEEA. Deletions cut 2 bases from V and 6 bases from J, with 9 bases between. The DNA for the CDR3 is TGTGCCAGCAGCTTATCGCCGGGGGATACGCAGTATTTT. It translates to CASSLSPGDTQYF. Full variable domain (remainder filled in from reference TRBV11-3 and TRBJ2-3): EAGVVQSPRYKIIEKKQPVAFWCNPISGHNTLYWYLQNLGQGPELLIRYENEEAVDDSQLPKDRFSAERLKGVDSTLKIQPAELGDSAVYLCASSLSPGDTQYFGPGTRLTVL.

The chain is built from TRBV6-5 and TRBJ2-1, with 7 bases fitting TRBD2. Germline V lookup: CDR1 MNHEY, CDR2 SVGAGI. The ends lost 0 bases at V and 5 bases at J; junction bases unmatched: 7. CDR3 size: 16 residues. The CDR3 reads CASSYSGGSADNEQFF. CDR3 bases: TGTGCCAGCAGTTACTCGGGCGGGAGTGCCGACAATGAGCAGTTCTTC.

The V call is TRBV5-1, the J call TRBJ1-4; maybe TRBD1 (6 bases). V was pared by 2 bases and J by 0 bases, with 8 bases between. This CDR3 is built from 15 residues. Germline CDR1 is SGHRS and CDR2 is YFSETQ. The CDR3 here is CASSLGGATNEKLFF. CDR3 in DNA: TGCGCCAGCAGCTTAGGGGGTGCAACTAATGAAAAACTGTTTTTT.

The chain carries TRBV28 and TRBJ2-5, with 9 bases matching TRBD1. Germline V gives CDR1 MDHEN, CDR2 SYDVKM. The CDR3 runs 15 residues. The V segment lost 4 bases and the J segment 4 bases; nucleotides outside the gene matches: 7. In DNA form, the CDR3 reads TGTGCCAGCAGTTCCACAGGGGGCGCATCAGAGACCCAGTACTTC. It translates to CASSSTGGASETQYF.

The CDR3 DNA follows: TGCGCCAGCAGCTTTCGAAGGTTTGGACAGGGGATTGAGGAGACCCAGTACTTC. Amino acid sequence: CASSFRRFGQGIEETQYF. V and J are TRBV5-1 and TRBJ2-5; 9 nucleotides line up with TRBD1. CDR3 size: 18 residues. CDR1 is SGHRS and CDR2 is YFSETQ in the germline V gene. J gave up 5 bases and V 2 bases, and 16 bases lay outside the gene matches.

The V call is TRBV25-1, the J call TRBJ2-1; a possible D gene is TRBD1 (5 bases). Germline V lookup: CDR1 MGHDK, CDR2 SYGVNS. V lost 2 bases, J lost 4 bases, and 15 bases lay in between. This CDR3 has 16 amino acids. DNA for the CDR3: TGTGCCAGCAGTGAAGTTCAGGGAAACCCTTACAATGAGCAGTTCTTC. Translated, it gives CASSEVQGNPYNEQFF.

The rearrangement links TRBV7-8 to TRBJ1-4; D gene unclear. CDR1 is SGHVS, CDR2 FQNEAQ, per germline. Trimming took off 5 bases at V and 2 bases at J, with 18 bases between the two ends. CDR3 size: 17 residues. Here the CDR3 reads CASSLDLPGATNEKLFF. Written as DNA, the CDR3 is TGTGCCAGCAGCCTTGACCTACCGGGTGCGACTAATGAAAAACTGTTTTTT.

The chain has TRBV6-6 and TRBJ2-7; D may be TRBD2 (6 bases). The CDR3 loop spans 16 amino acids. With 5 bases removed from V and 2 bases from J, the gap between germline ends came to 19 bases. The germline gives CDR1 MNHNY, CDR2 SVGAGI (reference sequence). The CDR3 coding sequence is TGTGCCAGCAGTACCCCGACTAGTTTCAGCGCCTACGAGCAGTACTTC. As protein: CASSTPTSFSAYEQYF.

The chain couples TRBV6-4 to TRBJ2-2; perhaps TRBD1 as D (5 bases). CDR3 size: 14 residues. V lost 8 bases and J 4 bases, leaving 14 bases between the germline ends. Germline assignment: CDR1 MRHNA and CDR2 SNTAGT. As DNA, the CDR3 is TGTGCCAGCGAGGTACAGGCTAGCACCGGGGAGCTGTTTTTT. Translation gives CASEVQASTGELFF.

This chain uses TRBV5-4 with TRBJ2-7, with TRBD2 matching over 11 bases. The CDR3 covers 15 residues. V lost 3 bases, J lost 1 base, and 3 bases stayed unmatched. Germline CDR1 and CDR2: SGHNT and YYREEE (reference sequence). Here the CDR3 DNA reads TGTGCCAGCAGCTACGGGACTAGCGGTTCCTACGAGCAGTACTTC. It yields the protein CASSYGTSGSYEQYF.

This chain joins TRBV5-1 and TRBJ1-4; 7 nucleotides match TRBD1. Germline trimming cut 4 bases from V and 5 bases from J; bases unmatched to any gene: 8. The CDR3 contains 15 residues. Germline loops: CDR1 SGHRS, CDR2 YFSETQ. CDR3 residues: CASSITGTANEKLFF. The CDR3 nucleotides read TGCGCCAGCAGCATAACCGGGACAGCGAATGAAAAACTGTTTTTT.

The CDR3 loop reads CASSSPGLVETQYF. Here the CDR3 DNA reads TGTGCCAGCAGTTCCCCGGGACTAGTGGAGACCCAGTACTTC. The chain recombines TRBV6-6 with TRBJ2-5; the match to TRBD2 covers 8 bases. The CDR3 loop spans 14 amino acids. V was clipped by 4 bases and J by 5 bases; unmatched bases: 6. Per germline, CDR1 MNHNY and CDR2 SVGAGI (reference sequence).

The chain is built from TRBV10-2 and TRBJ2-2; maybe TRBD2 (6 bases). With 7 bases removed from V and 5 bases from J, the gap between germline ends came to 14 bases. In germline, CDR1 is WSHSY, CDR2 SAAADI. The CDR3 covers 14 residues. In DNA, the CDR3 is TGCGCCAGCACATCGGGACTTCCTACCGGGGAGCTGTTTTTT. Translating it yields CASTSGLPTGELFF.

The CDR3 loop reads CASHLGGGVEKLFF. The CDR3 DNA reads as TGTGCCAGTCACCTGGGCGGGGGAGTAGAAAAACTGTTTTTT. The chain links TRBV6-1 to TRBJ1-4; the D gene is possibly TRBD1 (5 bases). V lost 9 bases, J lost 8 bases, and 19 bases lay in between. Germline V CDR1 and CDR2: MNHNS, SASEGT. The CDR3 is 14 residues long.

J is TRBJ2-5 and V is TRBV5-5; weak D call: TRBD2 (5 bases). Germline V lookup: CDR1 SGHKS, CDR2 YYEKEE (reference sequence). The CDR3 is 15 residues long. Trimming removed 4 bases at V and 2 bases at J, with 15 bases between. The CDR3 loop is CASSARVAPQETQYF. The CDR3 DNA is TGTGCCAGCAGCGCCCGAGTAGCGCCGCAAGAGACCCAGTACTTC. Full variable domain (outside the CDR3, taken from reference TRBV5-5 and TRBJ2-5): DAGVTQSPTHLIKTRGQQVTLRCSPISGHKSVSWYQQVLGQGPQFIFQYYEKEERGRGNFPDRFSARQFPNYSSELNVNALLLGDSALYLCASSARVAPQETQYFGPGTRLLVL.

This rearrangement joins TRBV18 to TRBJ2-7, with D unclear. Trimming removed 6 bases from V and 2 bases from J, with 14 bases in between. The CDR3 contains 14 residues. CDR1 and CDR2 (germline): KGHSH, LQKENI. The CDR3 here is CASSPDLDTYEQYF. CDR3 bases: TGTGCCAGCTCCCCCGATCTAGATACCTACGAGCAGTACTTC. Drawing the rest from reference TRBV18 and TRBJ2-7, the complete variable domain is NAGVMQNPRHLVRRRGQEARLRCSPMKGHSHVYWYRQLPEEGLKFMVYLQKENIIDESGMPKERFSAEFPKEGPSILRIQQVVRGDSAAYFCASSPDLDTYEQYFGPGTRLTVT.